This TCR beta chain is from a study of response to subunit inactivated influenza vaccine. Via MiXCR, TCRdb re-called the RT-PCR reads, giving one row per CDR3 protein. The sample shows around 600,000 distinct CDR3 sequences, about 11% of them seen only once. CDR3 size: 15 residues. The V and J ends lost 2 bases and 6 bases respectively, with 14 bases between them. This clonotype was counted a few times. These same records also appear under a second study, on T cells expressing NK-cell markers. That investigation notes: It was by 5'RACE template switching with UMIs that TCR beta cDNA was made. Investigators obtained TCR beta repertoires from sorted CD3+CD56+NKG2C+, CD3+CD56+NKG2C- and CD3+CD56-NKG2C+ T cells. There were seven HCMV-seropositive donors and one seronegative donor among the eight sequenced. For several experiments, T cell sorting was restricted to the alpha-beta TCR population by means of an anti-gamma-delta TCR antibody. Several of the donors also had these clonotypes leading their CD3+CD56-NKG2C+ fraction.

This sample comprised PBMCs from blood, obtained on the day of vaccination. This clonotype originated in a middle-aged man who received an inactivated influenza vaccine. The chain carries TRBV12-3 or TRBV12-4 and TRBJ2-1, with D unresolved. The CDR3 spells CASSLYSNPGNEQFF. In DNA, the CDR3 is TGTGCCAGCAGTTTATATAGCAACCCTGGCAATGAGCAGTTCTTC.